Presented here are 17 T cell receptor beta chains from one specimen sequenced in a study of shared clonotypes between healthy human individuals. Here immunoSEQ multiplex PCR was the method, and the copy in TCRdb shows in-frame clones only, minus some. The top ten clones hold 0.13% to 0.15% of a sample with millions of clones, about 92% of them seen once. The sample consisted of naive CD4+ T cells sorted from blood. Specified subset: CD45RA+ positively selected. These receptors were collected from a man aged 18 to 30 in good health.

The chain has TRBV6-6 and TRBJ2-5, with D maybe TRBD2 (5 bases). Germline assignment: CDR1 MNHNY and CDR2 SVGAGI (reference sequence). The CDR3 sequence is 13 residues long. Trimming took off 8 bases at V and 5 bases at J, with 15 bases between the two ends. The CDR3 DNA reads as TGTGCCAGCTCTTGGACTGAAGCGGAGACCCAGTACTTC. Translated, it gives CASSWTEAETQYF.

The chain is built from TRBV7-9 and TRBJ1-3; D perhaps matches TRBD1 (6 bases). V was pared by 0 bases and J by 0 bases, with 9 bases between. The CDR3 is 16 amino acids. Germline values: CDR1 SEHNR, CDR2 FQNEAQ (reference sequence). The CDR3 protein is CASSLAGRGSGNTIYF. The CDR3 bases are TGTGCCAGCAGCTTAGCGGGCAGGGGCTCTGGAAACACCATATATTTT.

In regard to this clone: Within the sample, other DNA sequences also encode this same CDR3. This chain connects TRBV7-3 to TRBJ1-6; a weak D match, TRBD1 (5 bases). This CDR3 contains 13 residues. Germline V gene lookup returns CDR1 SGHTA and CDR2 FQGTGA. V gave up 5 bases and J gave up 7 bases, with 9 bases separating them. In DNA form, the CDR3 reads TGTGCCAGCAGCCCTGGGGCAAATTCACCCCTCCACTTT. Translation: CASSPGANSPLHF.

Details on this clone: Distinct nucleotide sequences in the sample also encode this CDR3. The chain's CDR3 is CASRGGATNTEAFF. The CDR3 DNA sequence: TGTGCCAGCAGGGGGGGAGCAACGAACACTGAAGCTTTCTTT. V gene TRBV6-1 combines with J gene TRBJ1-1; tentative D call: TRBD1 (5 bases). The CDR3 is made up of 14 amino acids. Germline V gene sequence: CDR1 MNHNS, CDR2 SASEGT. The germline V and J ends were trimmed by 6 bases and 1 base, with 12 bases remaining between them.

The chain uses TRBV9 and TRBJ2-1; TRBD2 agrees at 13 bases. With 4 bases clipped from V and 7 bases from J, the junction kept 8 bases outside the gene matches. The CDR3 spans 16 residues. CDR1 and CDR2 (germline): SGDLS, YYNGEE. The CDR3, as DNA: TGTGCCAGCAGCCCCCGGGGACTAGCGGGAATAAATGAGCAGTTCTTC. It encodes CASSPRGLAGINEQFF.

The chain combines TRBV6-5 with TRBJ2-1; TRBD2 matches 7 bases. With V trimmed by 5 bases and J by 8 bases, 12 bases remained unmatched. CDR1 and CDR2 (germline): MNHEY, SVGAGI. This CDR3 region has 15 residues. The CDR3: CASSLGGSGYDEQFF. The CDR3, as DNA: TGTGCCAGCAGTCTAGGCGGTAGCGGGTACGATGAGCAGTTCTTC.

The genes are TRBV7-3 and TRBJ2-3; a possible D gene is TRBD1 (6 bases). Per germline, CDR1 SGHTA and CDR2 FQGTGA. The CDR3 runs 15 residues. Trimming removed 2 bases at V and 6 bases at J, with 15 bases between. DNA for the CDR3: TGTGCCAGCAGCTTAGGGGACATAAGTCCTGATACGCAGTATTTT. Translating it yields CASSLGDISPDTQYF.

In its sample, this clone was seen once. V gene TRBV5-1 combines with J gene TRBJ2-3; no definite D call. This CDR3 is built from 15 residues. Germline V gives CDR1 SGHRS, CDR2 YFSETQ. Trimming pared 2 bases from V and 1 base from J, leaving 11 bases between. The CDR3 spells CASSLRSGRTDTQYF. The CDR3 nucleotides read TGCGCCAGCAGCTTAAGGTCGGGTCGCACAGATACGCAGTATTTT.

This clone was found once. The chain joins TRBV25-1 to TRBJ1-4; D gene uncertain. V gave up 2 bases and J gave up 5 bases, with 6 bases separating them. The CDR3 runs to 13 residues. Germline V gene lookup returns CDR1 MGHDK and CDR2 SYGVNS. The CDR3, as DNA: TGTGCCAGCAGTGAAGTTTTCAATGAAAAACTGTTTTTT. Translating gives CASSEVFNEKLFF.

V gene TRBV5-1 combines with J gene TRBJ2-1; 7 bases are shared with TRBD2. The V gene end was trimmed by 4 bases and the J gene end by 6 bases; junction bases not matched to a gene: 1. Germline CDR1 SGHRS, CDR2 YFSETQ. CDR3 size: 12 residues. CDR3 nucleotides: TGCGCCAGCAGCGCTAGCGGCAATGAGCAGTTCTTC. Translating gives CASSASGNEQFF.

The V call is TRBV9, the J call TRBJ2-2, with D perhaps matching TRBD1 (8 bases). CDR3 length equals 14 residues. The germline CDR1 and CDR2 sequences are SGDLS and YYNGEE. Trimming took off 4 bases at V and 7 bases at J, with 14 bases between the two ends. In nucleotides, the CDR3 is TGTGCCAGCAGCTCACAGGGGGGGTACGGGGAGCTGTTTTTT. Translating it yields CASSSQGGYGELFF.

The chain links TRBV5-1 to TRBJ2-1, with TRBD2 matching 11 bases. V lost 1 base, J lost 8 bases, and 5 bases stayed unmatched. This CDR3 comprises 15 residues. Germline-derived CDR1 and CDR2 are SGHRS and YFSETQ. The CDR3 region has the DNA TGCGCCAGCAGCTTGATAGCGGGGGGGCCGGATGAGCAGTTCTTC. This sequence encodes CASSLIAGGPDEQFF.

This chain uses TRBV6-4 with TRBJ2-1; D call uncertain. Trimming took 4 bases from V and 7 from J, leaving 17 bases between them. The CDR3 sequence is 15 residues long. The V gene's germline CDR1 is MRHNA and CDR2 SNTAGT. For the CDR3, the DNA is TGTGCCAGCAGTGTCTCGTTAATTAATAGTAATGAGCAGTTCTTC. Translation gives CASSVSLINSNEQFF.

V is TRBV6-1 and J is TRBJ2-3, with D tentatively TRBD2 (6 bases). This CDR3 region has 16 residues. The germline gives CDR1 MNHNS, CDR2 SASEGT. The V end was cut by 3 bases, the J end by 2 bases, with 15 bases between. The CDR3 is CASSERRERYTDTQYF. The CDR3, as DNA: TGTGCCAGCAGTGAGAGACGGGAGCGATACACAGATACGCAGTATTTT.

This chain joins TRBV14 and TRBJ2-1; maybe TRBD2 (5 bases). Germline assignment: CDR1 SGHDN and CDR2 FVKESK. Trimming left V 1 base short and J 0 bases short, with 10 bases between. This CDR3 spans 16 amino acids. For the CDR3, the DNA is TGTGCCAGCAGCCAAGTATCGGGGAGCTCCTACAATGAGCAGTTCTTC. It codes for CASSQVSGSSYNEQFF.

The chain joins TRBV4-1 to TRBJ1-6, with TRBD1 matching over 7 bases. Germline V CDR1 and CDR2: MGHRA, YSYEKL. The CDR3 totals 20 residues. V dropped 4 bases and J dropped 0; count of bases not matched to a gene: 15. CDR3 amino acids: CASSPTEITGAFSYNSPLHF. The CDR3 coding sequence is TGCGCCAGCAGCCCTACTGAGATTACAGGGGCCTTCTCCTATAATTCACCCCTCCACTTT.

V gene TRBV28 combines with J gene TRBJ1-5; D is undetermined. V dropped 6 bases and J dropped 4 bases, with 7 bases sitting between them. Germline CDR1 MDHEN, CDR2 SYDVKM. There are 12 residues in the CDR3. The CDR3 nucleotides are TGTGCCAGCAGGGGGTTGAATCAGCCCCAGCATTTT. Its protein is CASRGLNQPQHF.